This T cell receptor (beta chain) was observed in a study of T cells in tumors after PD-1 blockade. Study at large: Either cemiplimab 350 mg every 2 weeks or pembrolizumab 200 mg every 3 weeks was given. A subset received ongoing vismodegib 150 mg daily alongside anti-PD-1 therapy. Study outcomes and limitations: Peripheral recruitment is suggested, as some novel exhausted tumor clones were in pre-treatment blood.

Produced via immunoSEQ multiplex PCR; TCRdb's table is partial and in-frame only. The data hold approximately 50,000 clones, with 65% to 85% observed a single time. Only one count was recorded for this clone. Antigen specificity is unknown. Germline CDR1 is SQVTM and CDR2 is ANQGSEA. CDR3 size: 10 residues. V was pared by 4 bases and J by 6 bases, with 6 bases between. This specimen was PBMCs, taken before anti-PD-1 therapy. The V and J genes are TRBV29-1 and TRBJ1-1, with D hard to call. The sequence came from a human donor with advanced basal cell or squamous cell carcinoma (not recorded which). The CDR3 nucleotides are TGCAGCGTTGGTCAACCTGAAGCTTTCTTT. It is translated as CSVGQPEAFF.